Detailed here is one T cell receptor (beta chain). The sample originates from a study of blood T cell repertoires in COVID-19. Participant age was roughly 18 to 100 years, and participants resided in approximately 25 US areas. Donors in Cohort 3 who had recovered were those with two negative PCRs, healthcare professional clearance, or resolution of their symptoms. V was cut by 4 bases and J by 3 bases, with 13 bases left in between. This CDR3 spans 14 amino acids. Germline V gives CDR1 LGHDT, CDR2 YNNKEL (reference sequence). This table comes from immunoSEQ multiplex PCR, and its TCRdb copy is limited to in-frame clones, with some not included. The table lists 490,000 or so clones, approximately 88% of them singletons.

The receptor was isolated from a woman between 35 and 50 years old who had recovered from COVID-19. Sequencing was carried out using PBMCs or T cells enriched from blood (not recorded which). The genes are TRBV3-1 (or the pseudogene TRBV3-2) and TRBJ2-7; TRBD1 might be the D (6 bases). The CDR3 is CASSLLGQIYEQYF. The CDR3 region has the DNA TGTGCCAGCAGCCTTCTCGGACAGATCTACGAGCAGTACTTC.